Following are 26 T cell receptor beta chains from one sample sequenced in a study of molecular identifiers for immune sequencing clone quantification. MiXCR, applied by TCRdb to the PCR reads, yields one record per CDR3 protein. The top ten clones hold 0.7% to 0.95% of a sample with about 330,000 distinct CDR3 sequences, under 25% of them seen once. The sample was naive CD8+ T cells from blood, with Jurkat cell RNA spiked in. The subset here: FACS-sorted CD8+CD4-CCR7+CD45RA+ naive T cells. Receptors originate from a human donor in good health. Some libraries in this study had Jurkat cell RNA spiked in.

The V and J genes are TRBV6-2 or TRBV6-3 and TRBJ2-7; D is perhaps TRBD2 (6 bases). The length of the CDR3 is 14 residues. Germline V gene lookup returns CDR1 MNHEY and CDR2 SVGEGT. V was trimmed by 2 bases and J by 2 bases, leaving 10 bases between them. The CDR3 DNA reads as TGTGCCAGCAGTTACCGCGGGGAAACCTACGAGCAGTACTTC. Residues: CASSYRGETYEQYF.

The chain recombines TRBV19 with TRBJ2-7, with D perhaps matching TRBD1 (6 bases). The CDR3 loop spans 15 amino acids. V lost 3 bases and J lost 3, with 15 bases in between. Per the germline V gene, CDR1 is LNHDA and CDR2 is SQIVND (reference sequence). CDR3 coding DNA: TGTGCCAGTAGTATCCCCCGGCAGGGGTACTACGAGCAGTACTTC. This translates into CASSIPRQGYYEQYF.

This clonotype was found a few times. This chain uses TRBV20-1 with TRBJ2-3; 15 bases map to TRBD2. Trimming took 6 bases from V and 6 from J; bases not matched to a gene: 7. This CDR3 comprises 15 residues. In germline, CDR1 is DFQATT, CDR2 SNEGSKA (reference sequence). The CDR3 DNA sequence: TGCAGTGCGGGGACTAGCGGGGGGCCTACGGATACGCAGTATTTT. This translates into CSAGTSGGPTDTQYF.

This clonotype showed up just a few times. The rearrangement joins TRBV12-5 to TRBJ1-4, with D uncertain. The CDR3 sequence is 11 residues long. Germline CDR1 LGHNT, CDR2 FRNRAP. V was clipped by 2 bases and J by 5 bases, with 0 bases between them. CDR3 nucleotide sequence: TGTGCTAGTGGTTTGAATGAAAAACTGTTTTTT. It translates to CASGLNEKLFF. Drawing the rest from reference TRBV12-5 and TRBJ1-4, the complete variable domain is DARVTQTPRHKVTEMGQEVTMRCQPILGHNTVFWYRQTMMQGLELLAYFRNRAPLDDSGMPKDRFSAEMPDATLATLKIQPSEPRDSAVYFCASGLNEKLFFGSGTQLSVL.

On this clonotype: A much larger clone sits a single nucleotide away, making a read error possible. This chain joins TRBV6-1 and TRBJ2-2; no reliable D call. The CDR3 totals 15 residues. V lost 3 bases and J 1 base, leaving 9 bases between the germline ends. Germline loops: CDR1 MNHNS, CDR2 SASEGT. The CDR3 coding sequence is TGTGCCAGCAGTGAGATTGGCCAGAACACCGGGGAGCTGTTTTTT. Protein sequence: CASSEIGQNTGELFF.

V and J are TRBV6-6 and TRBJ2-2, with 12 bases matching TRBD2. The ends lost 2 bases at V and 6 bases at J; junction bases unmatched: 16. Germline V CDR1 and CDR2: MNHNY, SVGAGI (reference sequence). This CDR3 is 20 amino acids long. For the CDR3, the DNA is TGTGCCAGCAGTTACACGCCGACATTACTAGCGGGAGGCATCGCCGGGGAGCTGTTTTTT. It codes for CASSYTPTLLAGGIAGELFF.

In this sample, this clonotype turned up many times. This chain uses TRBV13 with TRBJ1-3; D not resolved. The CDR3 is 14 residues long. V was clipped by 2 bases and J by 2 bases, with 7 bases between them. The V gene's germline CDR1 is PRHDT and CDR2 FYEKMQ (reference sequence). The CDR3 here is CASSLLGTGNTIYF. DNA for the CDR3: TGTGCCAGCAGCTTATTGGGAACTGGAAACACCATATATTTT.

This clonotype was seen only a few times. J is TRBJ2-7 and V is TRBV9; D not resolved. The germline V gene encodes CDR1 SGDLS and CDR2 YYNGEE. V dropped 3 bases and J dropped 3 bases, with 10 bases sitting between them. The CDR3 runs to 13 residues. The CDR3 nucleotides read TGTGCCAGCAGCGAGGCGGACGGCTACGAGCAGTACTTC. Translating gives CASSEADGYEQYF.

This clonotype was detected once. Germline and junction disagree at one end, which may indicate a read error. The chain is built from TRBV2 and TRBJ2-3; 8 bases are shared with TRBD2. CDR1 and CDR2 (germline): SNHLY, FYNNEI. CDR3 length equals 14 residues. CDR3 nucleotide sequence: TGTGTCAGCAGTTTAGCGGGGCACACAGATACGCAGTATTTT. This sequence encodes CVSSLAGHTDTQYF.

On this clonotype: At one of its ends the junction is not consistent with the germline gene, which may arise from a read error. V usage is TRBV7-6 and J usage is TRBJ2-3, with TRBD2 matching 10 bases. This CDR3 has 15 residues. Germline lookup yields CDR1 SGHVS and CDR2 FNYEAQ. CDR3 in amino acids: CTSSSLAGDPDTQYF. DNA of the CDR3: TGTACCAGCAGCTCCCTAGCGGGGGACCCGGATACGCAGTATTTT. Full variable domain (outside the CDR3, taken from reference TRBV7-6 and TRBJ2-3): GAGVSQSPRYKVTKRGQDVALRCDPISGHVSLYWYRQALGQGPEFLTYFNYEAQQDKSGLPNDRFSAERPEGSISTLTIQRTEQRDSAMYRCTSSSLAGDPDTQYFGPGTRLTVL.

This clonotype was recorded at least ten times. J is TRBJ2-1 and V is TRBV19, with D unclear. The CDR3 is made up of 13 amino acids. The V gene lost 5 bases and the J gene lost 9 bases, with 14 bases spanning the gap. CDR1 is LNHDA, CDR2 SQIVND, per germline (reference sequence). CDR3 amino acids: CASSLNTHPEQFF. The CDR3 DNA reads TGTGCCAGTAGTCTGAACACCCACCCTGAGCAGTTCTTC.

Of note for this clonotype: It is likely a read error, because the conserved phenylalanine at the end of the CDR3 is missing. V usage is TRBV27 and J usage is TRBJ2-7, with 9 bases identical to TRBD2. The CDR3 sequence is 14 residues long. Losses at the gene ends were 5 bases for V and 4 bases for J; bases not matched to a gene: 6. Germline V gene data show CDR1 as MNHEY and CDR2 as SMNVEV (reference sequence). CDR3 region: CASSPGTSTYEQYS. As DNA, the CDR3 is TGTGCCAGCAGTCCCGGGACTAGCACTTACGAGCAGTACTCC.

This clonotype occurred a few times. Here the CDR3 DNA reads TGTGCCAGCAGTTTGGTGAGGGGCACTGAAGCTTTCTTT. This encodes CASSLVRGTEAFF. This chain joins TRBV28 and TRBJ1-1; tentatively, D is TRBD1 (5 bases). Germline V gives CDR1 MDHEN, CDR2 SYDVKM. This CDR3 comprises 13 residues. V was trimmed by 3 bases and J by 4 bases, leaving 9 bases between them.

To note about this clonotype: A clone one base away is much larger, so this may be a read error. The rearrangement links TRBV4-3 to TRBJ1-1, with D hard to call. There are 14 residues in the CDR3. V was shortened by 1 base and J by 10 bases, with 16 bases between the two germline ends. The germline gives CDR1 LGHNA, CDR2 YSLEER. CDR3 sequence (DNA): TGCGCCAGCAGCCAAGGGACGAGGCAGCCTGGAGCTTTCTTT. Its translation is CASSQGTRQPGAFF.

This clonotype was detected many times. The V call is TRBV29-1, the J call TRBJ2-7; 8 nucleotides line up with TRBD2. The V and J ends lost 6 bases and 3 bases, in that order; junction bases with no gene match: 7. CDR3 length: 13 amino acids. CDR1 and CDR2 (germline): SQVTM, ANQGSEA. The CDR3 region has the DNA TGCAGCGTGGTCGAGAGCGGGAGCTACGAGCAGTACTTC. Amino acid sequence: CSVVESGSYEQYF.

This chain links TRBV10-3 with TRBJ2-2; maybe TRBD1 (6 bases). Per the germline V gene, CDR1 is ENHRY and CDR2 is SYGVKD. This CDR3 has 14 amino acids. V shed 4 bases and J shed 1 base, with 7 bases lying between them. Here the CDR3 reads CAISATGNTGELFF. The CDR3 DNA reads TGTGCCATCAGTGCGACAGGGAACACCGGGGAGCTGTTTTTT.

This clonotype was counted at least ten times. The CDR3: CASSPRDSNSPLHF. The CDR3 DNA follows: TGCGCCAGCAGCCCCCGGGACAGTAATTCACCCCTCCACTTT. J is TRBJ1-6 and V is TRBV4-1, with 7 bases matching TRBD1. The V segment lost 4 bases and the J segment 6 bases; nucleotides outside the gene matches: 3. This CDR3 is 14 amino acids long. CDR1 MGHRA and CDR2 YSYEKL come from the germline V gene.

This clonotype was counted many times. V gene TRBV19 combines with J gene TRBJ2-3; D is unresolved. Germline loops: CDR1 LNHDA, CDR2 SQIVND (reference sequence). V gave up 8 bases and J gave up 1 base, with 4 bases separating them. The CDR3 sequence is 11 residues long. CDR3 nucleotide sequence: TGTGCCAGTGAGGGCACAGATACGCAGTATTTT. Translation gives CASEGTDTQYF.

With respect to this clonotype: A much more abundant neighbour one base away suggests this may be a read error. V and J are TRBV9 and TRBJ2-7; 7 nucleotides line up with TRBD1. Germline V gene data show CDR1 as SGDLS and CDR2 as YYNGEE. The V and J ends lost 4 bases and 10 bases, in that order; junction bases with no gene match: 8. The CDR3 contains 12 residues. The CDR3 coding sequence is TGTGCCAGCAGCTCACAGGGGCTCCCCCAGTACTTC. Its protein is CASSSQGLPQYF. Looking up the rest from reference TRBV9 and TRBJ2-7 gives the full variable domain: DSGVTQTPKHLITATGQRVTLRCSPRSGDLSVYWYQQSLDQGLQFLIQYYNGEERAKGNILERFSAQQFPDLHSELNLSSLELGDSALYFCASSSQGLPQYFGPGTRLTVT.

The chain couples TRBV7-9 to TRBJ2-7; TRBD2 matches 13 bases. Germline loops: CDR1 SEHNR, CDR2 FQNEAQ (reference sequence). J was trimmed by 3 bases and V by 5 bases; bases with no gene match: 7. The CDR3 totals 16 residues. The DNA for the CDR3 is TGTGCCAGCAGCCCAAGGACTAGCGGGAGTTTCTACGAGCAGTACTTC. Encoded protein: CASSPRTSGSFYEQYF.

Only one count was recorded for this clonotype. Because it lacks the conserved phenylalanine or tryptophan at the end, this CDR3 is likely a read error. This rearrangement joins TRBV28 to TRBJ1-4, with D possibly matching TRBD1 (5 bases). CDR1 is MDHEN, CDR2 SYDVKM, per germline. The CDR3 has 14 residues. V lost 5 bases to trimming and J lost 8 bases, with 15 bases between them. CDR3 in amino acids: CASSMTVAGEKLFS. The CDR3 DNA follows: TGTGCCAGCAGTATGACAGTCGCGGGGGAAAAACTGTTTTCT.

The chain carries TRBV27 and TRBJ2-3; D gene ambiguous. Germline loops: CDR1 MNHEY, CDR2 SMNVEV (reference sequence). The CDR3 is 16 residues long. V dropped 5 bases and J dropped 2 bases, with 17 bases sitting between them. The CDR3 loop is CASSIVPSGLTDTQYF. In DNA form, the CDR3 reads TGTGCCAGCAGTATCGTCCCCTCGGGCCTCACAGATACGCAGTATTTT.

This clonotype occurred many times. The chain joins TRBV7-8 to TRBJ1-1; no definite D call. V lost 4 bases to trimming and J lost 4 bases, with 10 bases between them. Germline V gene data show CDR1 as SGHVS and CDR2 as FQNEAQ. The CDR3 contains 13 residues. The CDR3 is CASSSLAATEAFF. DNA for the CDR3: TGTGCCAGCAGCTCTCTGGCGGCCACTGAAGCTTTCTTT. Complete variable domain (other parts from reference TRBV7-8 and TRBJ1-1): GAGVSQSPRYKVAKRGQDVALRCDPISGHVSLFWYQQALGQGPEFLTYFQNEAQLDKSGLPSDRFFAERPEGSVSTLKIQRTQQEDSAVYLCASSSLAATEAFFGQGTRLTVV.

In its sample, this clonotype was seen once. A much more abundant neighbour one base away suggests this may be a read error. This chain connects TRBV7-2 to TRBJ1-1; D uncertain. CDR3 length: 13 residues. CDR1 and CDR2 (germline): SGHTA, FQGNSA. The CDR3 DNA is TGTGCCAGCAGCTTAGTCGCGGTCTCTGAAGCTCTCTTT. Translation gives CASSLVAVSEALF.

This rearrangement joins TRBV20-1 to TRBJ2-1; D ambiguous. The CDR3 totals 13 residues. The V gene's germline CDR1 is DFQATT and CDR2 SNEGSKA (reference sequence). Trimming shortened V by 6 bases and J by 7 bases, and 16 bases separated the two germline ends. The CDR3, as DNA: TGCAGTGCATCGTTCGCGGAAACGAATGAGCAGTTCTTC. As protein: CSASFAETNEQFF.

A remark on this clonotype: A much bigger clone sits one base away, suggesting this may be a read error. The genes are TRBV20-1 and TRBJ2-7; D possibly matches TRBD1 or TRBD2 (5 bases each). CDR3 length: 13 amino acids. V shed 3 bases and J shed 0 bases, with 9 bases lying between them. The V gene's germline CDR1 is DFQATT and CDR2 SNEGSKA (reference sequence). The CDR3 nucleotides read TGCAGTGCTAGGGGACGGTTCTCCTACGAGCAGTACTTC. Its translation: CSARGRFSYEQYF.